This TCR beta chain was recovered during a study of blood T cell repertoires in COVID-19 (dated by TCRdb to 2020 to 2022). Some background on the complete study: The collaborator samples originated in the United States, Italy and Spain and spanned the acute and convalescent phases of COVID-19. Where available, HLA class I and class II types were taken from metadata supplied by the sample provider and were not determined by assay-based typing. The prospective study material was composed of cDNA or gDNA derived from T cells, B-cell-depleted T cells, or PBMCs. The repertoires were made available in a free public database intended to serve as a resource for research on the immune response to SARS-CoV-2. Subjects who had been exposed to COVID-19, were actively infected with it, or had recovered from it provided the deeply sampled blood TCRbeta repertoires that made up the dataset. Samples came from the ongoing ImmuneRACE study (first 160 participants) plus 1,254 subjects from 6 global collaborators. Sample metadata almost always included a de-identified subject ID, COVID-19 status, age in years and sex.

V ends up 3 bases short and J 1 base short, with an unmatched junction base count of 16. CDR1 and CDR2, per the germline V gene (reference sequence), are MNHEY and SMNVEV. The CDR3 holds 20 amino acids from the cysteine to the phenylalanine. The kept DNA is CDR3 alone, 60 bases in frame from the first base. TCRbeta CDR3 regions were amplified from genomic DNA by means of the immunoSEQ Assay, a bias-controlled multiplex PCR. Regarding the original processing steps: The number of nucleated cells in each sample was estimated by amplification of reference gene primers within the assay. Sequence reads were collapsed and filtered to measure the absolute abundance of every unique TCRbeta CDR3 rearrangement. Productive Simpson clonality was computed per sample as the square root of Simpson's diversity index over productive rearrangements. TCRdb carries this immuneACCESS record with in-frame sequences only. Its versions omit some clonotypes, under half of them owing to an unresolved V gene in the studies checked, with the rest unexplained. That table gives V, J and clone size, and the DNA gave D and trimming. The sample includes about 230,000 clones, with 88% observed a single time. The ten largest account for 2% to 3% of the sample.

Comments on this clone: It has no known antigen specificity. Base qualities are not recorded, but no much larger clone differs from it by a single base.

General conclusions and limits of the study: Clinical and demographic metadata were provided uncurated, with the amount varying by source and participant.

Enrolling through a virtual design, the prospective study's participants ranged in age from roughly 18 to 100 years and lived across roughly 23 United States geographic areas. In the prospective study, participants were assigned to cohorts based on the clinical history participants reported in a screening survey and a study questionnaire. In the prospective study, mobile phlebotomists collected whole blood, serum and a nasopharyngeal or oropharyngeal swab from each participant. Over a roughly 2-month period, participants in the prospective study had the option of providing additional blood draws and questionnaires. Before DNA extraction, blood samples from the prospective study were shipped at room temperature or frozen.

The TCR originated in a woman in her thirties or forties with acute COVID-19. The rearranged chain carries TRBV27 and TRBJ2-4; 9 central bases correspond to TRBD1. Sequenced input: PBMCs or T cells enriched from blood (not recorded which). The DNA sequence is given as TGTGCCAGCAGTTTTAAATGGGACAGGGTAGGCGGTGGGGCCAAAAACATTCAGTACTTC. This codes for CASSFKWDRVGGGAKNIQYF.